The T cell receptor beta chain described here comes from a study of cytomegalovirus exposure and HLA in healthy donors. Study observations and caveats: A later analysis appeared to link common viral pathogens to several of the most significant clusters.

The germline gives CDR1 MNHEY, CDR2 SMNVEV (reference sequence). The CDR3 loop spans 14 amino acids. The V gene end was trimmed by 4 bases and the J gene end by 1 base; junction bases not matched to a gene: 2. Primers included in the PCR were 60 Vbeta and 13 Jbeta primers. Measured with immunoSEQ multiplex PCR; TCRdb has only the in-frame clones, and not every one. The repertoire consists of 150,000 to 200,000 clones, with roughly nine tenths occurring once and the leading ten covering 0.2% to 0.3%. On this clone: No antigen is known for it.

The specimen sequenced was PBMCs. The clonotype originates from a girl under three years old in good health and CMV-seronegative. The genes are TRBV27 and TRBJ2-7, with TRBD1 matching over 9 bases. For the CDR3, the DNA is TGTGCCAGCAGTTATGACAGGGGGTCCTACGAGCAGTACTTC. This codes for CASSYDRGSYEQYF.